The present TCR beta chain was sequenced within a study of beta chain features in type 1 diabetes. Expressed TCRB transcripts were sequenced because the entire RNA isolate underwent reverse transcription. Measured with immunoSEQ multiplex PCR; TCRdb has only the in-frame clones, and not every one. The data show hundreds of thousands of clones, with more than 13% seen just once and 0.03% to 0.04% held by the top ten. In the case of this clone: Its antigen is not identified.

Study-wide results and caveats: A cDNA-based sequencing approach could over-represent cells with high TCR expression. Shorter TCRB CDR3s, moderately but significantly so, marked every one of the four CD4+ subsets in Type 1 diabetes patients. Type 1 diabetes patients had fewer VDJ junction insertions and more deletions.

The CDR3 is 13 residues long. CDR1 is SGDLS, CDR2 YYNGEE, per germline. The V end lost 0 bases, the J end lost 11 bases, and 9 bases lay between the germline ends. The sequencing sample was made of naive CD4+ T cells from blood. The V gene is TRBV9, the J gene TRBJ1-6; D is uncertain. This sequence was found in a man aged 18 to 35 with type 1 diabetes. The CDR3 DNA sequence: TGTGCCAGCAGCGTAGTAGGCGTTCCACCCCTCCACTTT. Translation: CASSVVGVPPLHF.